The rows below give T cell receptor beta chains drawn from one sample of a study of cytomegalovirus exposure and HLA in healthy donors. Sequenced by immunoSEQ multiplex PCR; TCRdb stores in-frame clones only, minus some. The sample has about 160,000 clones; 80% are singletons. Sequenced sample: PBMCs. Receptors were obtained from a man aged 25-40 years in good health and CMV-seronegative. CDR3s include the opening cysteine and the closing phenylalanine or tryptophan. D genes are given only for firm matches. For some rows the clone size is stated as once, few or many, or as a class when expanded; others skip it.

>TRBV19|NA|TRBJ1-1|NA
CASSPSGTEAFF
TGTGCCAGTAGTCCCTCGGGCACTGAAGCTTTCTTT
>TRBV7-2|NA|TRBJ1-6|NA
CASSSPLYNSPLHF
TGTGCCAGCAGCTCCCCTCTCTATAATTCACCCCTCCACTTT
>TRBV28|NA|TRBJ1-5|TRBD1
CASRMEQGPNQPQHF
TGTGCCAGCAGAATGGAACAGGGGCCCAATCAGCCCCAGCATTTT
>TRBV9|NA|TRBJ2-3|TRBD2
CASSVPREATSTDTQYF
TGTGCCAGCAGCGTTCCCCGGGAGGCAACTAGCACAGATACGCAGTATTTT
>TRBV9|NA|TRBJ2-1|NA
CASSVVRNEQFF
TGTGCCAGCAGCGTAGTGAGGAATGAGCAGTTCTTC
>TRBV7-7|NA|TRBJ2-7|NA
CASSSRTFSEQYF
TGTGCCAGCAGCTCCCGGACATTCTCCGAGCAGTACTTC
>TRBV7-3|once|TRBJ2-1|NA
CASSLKGDLGDEQFF
TGTGCCAGCAGCTTAAAGGGGGATTTGGGGGATGAGCAGTTCTTC
>TRBV7-6|NA|TRBJ1-4|TRBD1
CASSYRDRGGEKLFF
TGTGCCAGCAGCTACAGGGACAGGGGAGGGGAAAAACTGTTTTTT
>TRBV7-9|NA|TRBJ1-3|NA
CASSLPLENTIYF
TGTGCCAGCAGCCTGCCATTAGAAAACACCATATATTTT
>TRBV6-1|few|TRBJ2-2|NA
CASNLSGELFF
TGTGCCAGCAATTTATCCGGGGAGCTGTTTTTT
>TRBV4-1|NA|TRBJ2-3|NA
CASSPWDSQDTQYF
TGCGCCAGCAGCCCCTGGGACTCCCAAGATACGCAGTATTTT
>TRBV18|once|TRBJ2-7|TRBD2
CASSQKTGGIGFSYEQYF
TGTGCCAGCTCACAAAAAACGGGGGGTATAGGGTTCTCCTACGAGCAGTACTTC
>TRBV11-2|once|TRBJ2-7|TRBD2
CASSSWGGGPFFYEQYF
TGTGCCAGCAGCTCCTGGGGCGGGGGGCCCTTCTTCTACGAGCAGTACTTC
>TRBV7-9|once|TRBJ1-2|NA
CASSPQARRVRYGYTF
TGTGCCAGCAGCCCCCAGGCCCGCAGGGTACGGTATGGCTACACCTTC
>TRBV9|once|TRBJ2-7|NA
CASSVAGHGVGDEQYF
TGTGCCAGCAGCGTAGCCGGACATGGGGTCGGCGACGAGCAGTACTTC
>TRBV28|NA|TRBJ2-7|NA
CASTPLGQGISYEQYF
TGTGCCAGCACCCCCCTTGGCCAGGGGATTTCCTACGAGCAGTACTTC
>TRBV30|few|TRBJ1-2|NA
CAWIVGGLAYGYTF
TGTGCCTGGATAGTGGGGGGACTGGCCTATGGCTACACCTTC
>TRBV6-1|few|TRBJ2-7|NA
CASSGTSNYEQYF
TGTGCCAGCAGTGGGACAAGTAACTACGAGCAGTACTTC
>TRBV19|NA|TRBJ1-1|NA
CASSPGEGREAFF
TGTGCCAGTAGTCCGGGGGAGGGCCGAGAAGCTTTCTTT
>TRBV10-3|NA|TRBJ1-1|NA
CAIKGGNWANTEAFF
TGTGCCATAAAGGGAGGGAATTGGGCGAACACTGAAGCTTTCTTT
>TRBV7-9|NA|TRBJ2-7|NA
CASSSQAYGQYF
TGTGCCAGCAGCTCTCAAGCCTACGGGCAGTACTTC
>TRBV6-1|NA|TRBJ2-2|NA
CASSGSKASQWQGGELFF
TGTGCCAGCAGTGGGTCAAAAGCGTCCCAGTGGCAAGGCGGGGAGCTGTTTTTT
>TRBV4-3|few|TRBJ1-1|NA
CASSQEGGLLDTEAFF
TGCGCCAGCAGCCAAGAGGGAGGTTTACTGGACACTGAAGCTTTCTTT
>TRBV5-1|NA|TRBJ2-1|NA
CASSWDKDNEQFF
TGCGCCAGCAGCTGGGACAAGGACAATGAGCAGTTCTTC
>TRBV5-1|NA|TRBJ2-1|TRBD1
CASSRAGQGDNEQFF
TGCGCCAGCAGCAGAGCGGGACAGGGGGACAATGAGCAGTTCTTC
>TRBV7-9|NA|TRBJ2-3|TRBD2
CASSSWTSVSTDTQYF
TGTGCCAGCAGCTCTTGGACTAGCGTGAGCACAGATACGCAGTATTTT
>TRBV7-8|NA|TRBJ1-1|NA
CASSLERRYEAFF
TGTGCCAGCAGCTTAGAGCGTAGGTATGAAGCTTTCTTT
>TRBV5-3|NA|TRBJ2-7|TRBD1
CARSPDRESSYEQYF
TGTGCCAGAAGCCCCGACAGGGAAAGCTCCTACGAGCAGTACTTC
>TRBV15|NA|TRBJ1-1|NA
CATSRGDTNTEAFF
TGTGCCACCAGCAGAGGGGACACGAACACTGAAGCTTTCTTT
>TRBV15|NA|TRBJ2-5|NA
CATSRGAMREIPETQYF
TGTGCCACCAGCAGGGGGGCTATGAGGGAGATCCCAGAGACCCAGTACTTC
>TRBV7-9|once|TRBJ2-1|NA
CASSPSNRDFNEQFF
TGTGCCAGCAGCCCCTCTAATCGGGACTTCAATGAGCAGTTCTTC
>TRBV9|once|TRBJ1-2|NA
CASSSNPQGAYGYTF
TGTGCCAGCAGCTCTAACCCACAGGGAGCCTATGGCTACACCTTC
>TRBV28|few|TRBJ2-1|NA
CASSFNGRGIF
TGTGCCAGCAGTTTTAATGGGAGGGGGATCTTC
>TRBV21-1|NA|TRBJ1-1|NA
CASSHRTGGEGEAFF
TGTGCCAGCAGCCACCGCACAGGGGGCGAAGGTGAAGCTTTCTTT
>TRBV28|few|TRBJ1-2|TRBD1
CASSPVDRVGGGYTF
TGTGCCAGCAGCCCGGTCGACAGGGTGGGTGGTGGCTACACCTTC
>TRBV7-2|NA|TRBJ2-7|NA
CASSSIARAAENYEQYF
TGTGCCAGCAGCTCCATCGCCCGAGCGGCGGAAAACTACGAGCAGTACTTC
>TRBV7-2|once|TRBJ2-5|TRBD2
CASSRGLAEETQYF
TGTGCCAGCAGCCGCGGACTAGCGGAAGAGACCCAGTACTTC
>TRBV18|NA|TRBJ1-2|NA
CASSPEGDYGYTF
TGTGCCAGCTCACCAGAGGGAGACTATGGCTACACCTTC
>TRBV2|NA|TRBJ2-6|NA
CATPGSLGSGANVLTF
TGTGCCACTCCGGGTTCTCTTGGTTCTGGGGCCAACGTCCTGACTTTC
>TRBV20-1|once|TRBJ1-5|NA
CSATGDQPQHF
TGCAGTGCTACCGGGGATCAGCCCCAGCATTTT
>TRBV10-1|few|TRBJ1-1|NA
CASKNDGEAFF
TGCGCCAGCAAAAATGACGGGGAAGCTTTCTTT
>TRBV5-1|few|TRBJ1-3|NA
CASSQFGRTASGNTIYF
TGCGCCAGCAGCCAATTCGGAAGGACTGCCTCTGGAAACACCATATATTTT